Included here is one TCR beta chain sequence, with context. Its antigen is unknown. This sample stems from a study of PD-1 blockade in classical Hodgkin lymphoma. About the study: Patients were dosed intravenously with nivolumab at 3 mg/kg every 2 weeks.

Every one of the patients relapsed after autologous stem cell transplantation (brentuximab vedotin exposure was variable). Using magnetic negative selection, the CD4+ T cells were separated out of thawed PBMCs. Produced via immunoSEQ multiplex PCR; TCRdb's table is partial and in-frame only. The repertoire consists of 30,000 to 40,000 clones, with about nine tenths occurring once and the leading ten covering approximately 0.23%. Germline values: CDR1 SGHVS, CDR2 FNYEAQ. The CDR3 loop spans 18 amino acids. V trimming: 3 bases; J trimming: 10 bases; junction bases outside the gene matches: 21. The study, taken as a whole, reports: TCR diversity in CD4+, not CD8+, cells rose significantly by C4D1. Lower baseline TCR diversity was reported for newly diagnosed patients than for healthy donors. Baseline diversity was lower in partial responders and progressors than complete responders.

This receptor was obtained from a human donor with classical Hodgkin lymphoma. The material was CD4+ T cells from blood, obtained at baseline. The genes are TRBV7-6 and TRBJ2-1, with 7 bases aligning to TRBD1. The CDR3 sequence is CASSFARDRDYAAPEQFF. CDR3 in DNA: TGTGCCAGCAGCTTCGCAAGGGACAGAGATTACGCCGCCCCGGAGCAGTTCTTC. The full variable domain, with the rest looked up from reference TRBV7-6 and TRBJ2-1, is GAGVSQSPRYKVTKRGQDVALRCDPISGHVSLYWYRQALGQGPEFLTYFNYEAQQDKSGLPNDRFSAERPEGSISTLTIQRTEQRDSAMYRCASSFARDRDYAAPEQFFGPGTRLTVL.